The T cell receptor (beta chain) described here comes from a study of T cells in Graves' hyperthyroidism and ophthalmopathy. The CDR3 has 17 amino acids. V shed 5 bases and J 4 bases; nucleotides not matched to a gene: 12. CDR1 MDHEN and CDR2 SYDVKM come from the germline V gene. Amplified TCR beta CDR3 regions derived from RNA transcripts. First-round RT-PCR targeting the TCR CDR3 was performed with the HTBI primer set. TCRdb re-derived calls from the multiplex PCR reads in MiXCR, one entry per CDR3 protein. This table holds around 250,000 distinct CDR3 sequences, roughly 14% found once. This clonotype was recorded at least ten times.

The sequenced material came from blood. This TCR was recovered from a middle-aged woman with Graves' hyperthyroidism that later progressed to Graves' ophthalmopathy. The gene calls are TRBV28 and TRBJ2-2, with TRBD2 matching 8 bases. The CDR3 DNA reads as TGTGCCAGCAGTCCCTCGTTATGGAGCGGGAGCACCGGGGAGCTGTTTTTT. Amino acid sequence: CASSPSLWSGSTGELFF.